The 27 T cell receptor beta chains given below trace back to one sample, sequenced in a study of spatial heterogeneity in lung cancer (dated by TCRdb to the late 2010s). Reading the label with the study, this specimen's time point is: sample taken at primary tumor resection. For TCR sequencing, whole RNA was extracted from tumor and nontumor lung tissue, or from cryopreserved PBMC samples, and no cell sorting was done. Library creation used 5' RACE. The instrument given in TCRdb is NextSeq 500. The public sequencing data were trimmed at Q25 with fastp and processed into clonotypes with MiXCR by TCRdb, which kept only in-frame beta chains. Entries are consolidated by CDR3 protein sequence, retaining the most common genes and DNA. The sample table holds around 60,000 distinct CDR3 sequences, of which 8.4% were seen once. Approximately 16% of the sample is in the top ten clones. The specimen comprised PBMCs, sampled at surgery. The source is a female donor with early-stage non-small cell lung cancer.

This clonotype has just a few counts. V and J are TRBV12-3 or TRBV12-4 and TRBJ2-3; a weak D match, TRBD2 (5 bases). Trimming removed 2 bases at V and 6 bases at J, with 12 bases between. The CDR3 covers 14 residues. The CDR3 DNA reads as TGTGCCAGCAGTTTAACCGGCGGGTCGGATACGCAGTATTTT. Its translation is CASSLTGGSDTQYF.

By share of the sample, this clonotype is medium-sized. J is TRBJ2-5 and V is TRBV3-1, with TRBD2 identical over 13 bases. V was pared by 4 bases and J by 2 bases, with 1 base of the junction left unmatched. The CDR3 runs to 15 residues. Germline CDR1 and CDR2: LGHDT and YNNKEL (reference sequence). The CDR3 reads CASSRTSGGQETQYF. CDR3 bases: TGTGCCAGCAGCCGGACTAGCGGGGGACAAGAGACCCAGTACTTC.

This rearrangement joins TRBV6-5 to TRBJ1-3, with TRBD1 as a possible D gene (6 bases). This CDR3 region has 15 residues. Trimming removed 11 bases at V and 0 bases at J, with 17 bases between. Germline CDR1 is MNHEY and CDR2 is SVGAGI. CDR3 in amino acids: CAAPWGDNSGNTIYF. CDR3 bases: TGTGCCGCCCCGTGGGGGGACAACTCTGGAAACACCATATATTTT.

This clonotype was seen a handful of times. The chain recombines TRBV5-1 with TRBJ2-7, with TRBD2 identical over 7 bases. The J segment lost 6 bases and the V segment lost 4 bases, leaving 7 bases of the junction unmatched. The V gene's germline CDR1 is SGHRS and CDR2 YFSETQ. This CDR3 has 13 residues. The CDR3 here is CASSPLREGEQYF. The CDR3 region has the DNA TGCGCCAGCAGCCCGCTTAGGGAGGGCGAGCAGTACTTC.

This clonotype has a handful of counts. The chain has TRBV14 and TRBJ2-7, with D unresolved. Germline V gene lookup returns CDR1 SGHDN and CDR2 FVKESK. This CDR3 comprises 13 residues. V was pared by 3 bases and J by 6 bases, with 12 bases between. CDR3 sequence reads: CASSQDRWGEQYV. DNA for the CDR3: TGTGCCAGCAGCCAGGACCGATGGGGCGAGCAGTACGTC.

Ten or more counts support this clonotype. This chain links TRBV12-3 or TRBV12-4 with TRBJ1-4; tentatively, D is TRBD1 (5 bases). This CDR3 contains 13 residues. Trimming pared 3 bases from V and 7 bases from J, leaving 9 bases between. The CDR3 spells CASSFGGSEKLFF. In nucleotides, the CDR3 is TGTGCCAGCAGTTTTGGGGGGAGTGAAAAACTGTTTTTT.

This sequence joins TRBV7-2 and TRBJ2-3; D not resolved. Germline CDR1 reads SGHTA; CDR2 reads FQGNSA. The V end lost 7 bases, the J end lost 0 bases, and 8 bases lay between the germline ends. The CDR3 runs to 13 residues. CDR3 nucleotides: TGTGCCAGCACCACCCCAAGCACAGATACGCAGTATTTT. Translated, it gives CASTTPSTDTQYF.

This clonotype was observed a few times. The chain employs TRBV11-3 and TRBJ1-1; D call uncertain. Looked up from germline, CDR1 is SGHNT and CDR2 is YENEEA. The CDR3 consists of 17 residues. V was cut by 7 bases and J by 1 base, with 22 bases left in between. The CDR3 region is CASNRGGGVNTNTEAFF. The CDR3 DNA follows: TGTGCCAGCAACCGGGGTGGTGGGGTCAATACGAACACTGAAGCTTTCTTT.

This clonotype was seen more than once but under ten times. V usage is TRBV15 and J usage is TRBJ2-5; D is possibly TRBD1 (5 bases). Germline V gene sequence: CDR1 LNHNV, CDR2 YYDKDF (reference sequence). The CDR3 loop spans 16 amino acids. V lost 0 bases and J lost 5, with 16 bases in between. The CDR3 coding sequence is TGTGCCACCAGCAGAGATGGAGTCAGGGCCTGGGAGACCCAGTACTTC. It codes for CATSRDGVRAWETQYF.

The chain couples TRBV2 to TRBJ1-3; D gene unclear. The CDR3 is 16 amino acids. CDR1 and CDR2 from the germline V gene are SNHLY and FYNNEI. The V end lost 3 bases, the J end lost 0 bases, and 12 bases lay between the germline ends. As DNA, the CDR3 is TGTGCCAGCAGTGAGGGTAGAGCCAACTCTGGAAACACCATATATTTT. Translating gives CASSEGRANSGNTIYF.

As concerns this clonotype: At one end, the junction sequence differs from germline, possibly due to a read error. The genes are TRBV28 and TRBJ1-1; 9 nucleotides align to TRBD1. The CDR3 consists of 14 residues. Germline lookup yields CDR1 MDHEN and CDR2 SYDVKM. The CDR3, as DNA: TGTGTCAGCAGCCCCGGGACAGGGCTGACTGAAGCTTTCTTT. It translates to CVSSPGTGLTEAFF.

This clonotype was seen a single time. This rearrangement joins TRBV2 to TRBJ1-2; D is possibly TRBD1 (5 bases). Trimming took 5 bases from V and 3 from J, leaving 13 bases between them. The CDR3 has 14 residues. CDR1 is SNHLY and CDR2 is FYNNEI in the germline V gene. The CDR3 nucleotides read TGTGCCAGCAGTCCCAGGGCTCTTTACTATGGCTACACCTTC. This encodes CASSPRALYYGYTF.

The chain links TRBV12-3 or TRBV12-4 to TRBJ2-3; no definite D call. V lost 0 bases to trimming and J lost 0 bases, with 10 bases between them. The CDR3 extends over 16 amino acids. In DNA, the CDR3 is TGTGCCAGCAGTTTAGCCGGAGATTTTAGCACAGATACGCAGTATTTT. Translated: CASSLAGDFSTDTQYF.

The chain recombines TRBV7-9 with TRBJ1-4; D not resolved. The CDR3 is 15 amino acids. Germline CDR1 SEHNR, CDR2 FQNEAQ (reference sequence). V was trimmed by 3 bases and J by 7 bases, leaving 15 bases between them. CDR3 sequence: CASSFEQSRSEKLFF. Here the CDR3 DNA reads TGTGCCAGCAGCTTCGAGCAGTCACGAAGTGAAAAACTGTTTTTT.

The table lists this clonotype with many counts. The rearrangement links TRBV28 to TRBJ2-1, with unresolved D. The germline CDR1 and CDR2 sequences are MDHEN and SYDVKM. Trimming removed 1 base from V and 4 bases from J, with 5 bases in between. The CDR3 has 13 residues. CDR3 sequence (DNA): TGTGCCAGCAGTTTATTTGTATACAATGAGCAGTTCTTC. Protein product: CASSLFVYNEQFF.

This clonotype was observed a few times. The CDR3 nucleotides are TGTGCCAGCAGTTACCAAGGACAGAACTACGAGCAGTACTTC. Protein sequence: CASSYQGQNYEQYF. The chain couples TRBV6-5 to TRBJ2-7, with a possible D match to TRBD1 (6 bases). V was trimmed by 2 bases and J by 3 bases, leaving 11 bases between them. The CDR3 totals 14 residues. CDR1 is MNHEY, CDR2 SVGAGI, per germline.

This clonotype was found many times. Here the CDR3 DNA reads TGTGCCAGCAGCTTATCGGGGGTGAAGGATGAAAAACTGTTTTTT. Protein product: CASSLSGVKDEKLFF. J is TRBJ1-4 and V is TRBV7-9, with a weak D call TRBD1 (5 bases). CDR1 and CDR2 (germline): SEHNR, FQNEAQ (reference sequence). With 2 bases removed from V and 6 bases from J, the gap between germline ends came to 13 bases. This CDR3 contains 15 residues.

This sequence joins TRBV7-8 and TRBJ1-2; D gene uncertain. Germline V gene data show CDR1 as SGHVS and CDR2 as FQNEAQ. V lost 2 bases and J lost 9, with 13 bases in between. This CDR3 contains 13 residues. The CDR3 sequence is CASSLSTSGSYTF. The CDR3 DNA follows: TGTGCCAGCAGCTTATCCACCTCTGGAAGCTACACCTTC.

A note on this clonotype: A read error may explain this, as a much larger clone is one base away. In this CDR3 the conserved last residue, phenylalanine or tryptophan, is missing, so a read error is likely. The J gene is TRBJ2-2, the V gene TRBV3-1; 7 bases are a match to TRBD2. Trimming removed 8 bases from V and 4 bases from J; junction bases left unmatched: 7. CDR1 and CDR2 from the germline V gene are LGHDT and YNNKEL (reference sequence). This CDR3 region has 14 residues. The CDR3 is CASRKAGTTGELFL. The CDR3 DNA follows: TGTGCCAGCCGCAAAGCGGGAACCACCGGGGAGCTGTTTCTT.

A few counts support this clonotype. The chain is built from TRBV28 and TRBJ1-1; a weak D match, TRBD1 (6 bases). V was trimmed by 6 bases and J by 5 bases, leaving 13 bases between them. Looked up from germline, CDR1 is MDHEN and CDR2 is SYDVKM. The CDR3 spans 13 residues. CDR3 residues: CASRHRVETEAFF. In DNA form, the CDR3 reads TGTGCCAGCAGACACAGGGTGGAGACTGAAGCTTTCTTT.

This clonotype came up many times. The genes are TRBV5-1 and TRBJ1-1; maybe TRBD1 (5 bases). From germline, CDR1 is SGHRS and CDR2 YFSETQ. With 9 bases removed from V and 1 base from J, the gap between germline ends came to 22 bases. The CDR3 has 16 residues. The DNA for the CDR3 is TGCGCCACGCATAAGGGGACGGACGAGGGGAACACTGAAGCTTTCTTT. It codes for CATHKGTDEGNTEAFF.

The chain is built from TRBV5-1 and TRBJ1-2; no definite D call. The germline CDR1 and CDR2 sequences are SGHRS and YFSETQ. Between the trimmed V and J ends, which lost 0 bases and 4 bases, there was a span of 13 bases. The CDR3 loop spans 15 amino acids. The CDR3 DNA follows: TGCGCCAGCAGCTTGGGTCCCGTTCCTACCTATGGCTACACCTTC. It encodes CASSLGPVPTYGYTF.

V gene TRBV10-2 combines with J gene TRBJ2-1; 7 bases match TRBD1. The CDR3 is 15 residues long. V shed 0 bases and J 7 bases; nucleotides not matched to a gene: 6. The germline V gene encodes CDR1 WSHSY and CDR2 SAAADI. CDR3 sequence (DNA): TGCGCCAGCAGTGAGTCTGCCGTGACAGGGAATGAGCAGTTCTTC. The encoded protein is CASSESAVTGNEQFF.

The J gene is TRBJ2-4, the V gene TRBV11-1, with D tentatively TRBD2 (5 bases). The CDR3 is 15 residues long. Trimming removed 7 bases from V and 1 base from J, with 14 bases in between. Germline loops: CDR1 SGHAT, CDR2 FQDESV (reference sequence). CDR3: CASTPQSGAKNIQYF. CDR3 DNA: TGTGCCAGCACCCCCCAATCGGGGGCCAAAAACATTCAGTACTTC.

This chain joins TRBV6-2 or TRBV6-3 and TRBJ2-7; TRBD2 agrees at 8 bases. Trimming at V came to 0 bases and at J to 2 bases, leaving 3 bases not matched to a gene. Germline lookup yields CDR1 MNHEY and CDR2 SVGEGT. The CDR3 consists of 15 residues. CDR3 nucleotides: TGTGCCAGCAGTTACTCGGGACTAGGTACCTACGAGCAGTACTTC. Its protein is CASSYSGLGTYEQYF.

This clonotype was detected a few times. This chain connects TRBV28 to TRBJ1-2, with D possibly being TRBD1 (6 bases). The CDR3 loop spans 15 amino acids. CDR1 and CDR2 (germline): MDHEN, SYDVKM. Trimming removed 3 bases from V and 4 bases from J, with 15 bases in between. The CDR3 region has the DNA TGTGCCAGCAGTTTTTTGTCGGACAGCGGCTATGGCTACACCTTC. Residues: CASSFLSDSGYGYTF.

This clonotype was observed many times. This chain uses TRBV20-1 with TRBJ1-5; the D gene is possibly TRBD1 (6 bases). The V gene lost 4 bases and the J gene lost 2 bases, with 15 bases spanning the gap. Germline CDR1 and CDR2: DFQATT and SNEGSKA (reference sequence). The CDR3 is 15 residues long. The CDR3 loop reads CSAIDRRGGNQPQHF. CDR3 DNA sequence: TGCAGTGCTATAGACAGGCGTGGAGGCAATCAGCCCCAGCATTTT.